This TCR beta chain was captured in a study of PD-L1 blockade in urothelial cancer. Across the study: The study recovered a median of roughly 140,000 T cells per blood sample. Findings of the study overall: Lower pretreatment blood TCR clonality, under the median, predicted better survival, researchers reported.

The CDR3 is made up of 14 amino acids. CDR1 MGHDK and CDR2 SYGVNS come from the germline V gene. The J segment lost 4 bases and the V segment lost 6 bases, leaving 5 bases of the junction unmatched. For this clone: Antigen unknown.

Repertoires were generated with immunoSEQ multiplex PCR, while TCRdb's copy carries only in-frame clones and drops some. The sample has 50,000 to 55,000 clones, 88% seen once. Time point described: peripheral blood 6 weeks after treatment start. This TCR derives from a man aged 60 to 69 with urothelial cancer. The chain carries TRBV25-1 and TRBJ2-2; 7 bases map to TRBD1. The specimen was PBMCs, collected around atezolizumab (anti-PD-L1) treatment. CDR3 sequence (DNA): TGTGCCAGCAGAGCGACAGGGATCACCGGGGAGCTGTTTTTT. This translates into CASRATGITGELFF.